One and the same sample provided the 10 T cell receptor beta chains below, sequenced in a study of CD8 T cells in Susac syndrome. Random hexamers were used to reverse transcribe the RNA input (about 0.5 to 1 ug). One entry per CDR3 protein results from TCRdb running MiXCR on the immunoSEQ multiplex PCR reads. The profile covers about 400,000 distinct CDR3 sequences, with approximately 85% appearing a single time and approximately 0.12% taken by the ten largest. Material for sequencing was CD8+ T cells from PBMCs. These receptors all stem from a human donor with multiple sclerosis.

The J gene is TRBJ2-1, the V gene TRBV19; D unresolved. V was clipped by 5 bases and J by 4 bases, with 12 bases between them. Germline CDR1 and CDR2: LNHDA and SQIVND (reference sequence). This CDR3 is 14 amino acids long. CDR3 residues: CASSFPGPYNEQFF. For the CDR3, the DNA is TGTGCCAGTAGTTTCCCCGGACCTTACAATGAGCAGTTCTTC. The full variable domain, in which reference TRBV19 and TRBJ2-1 provide the parts outside the CDR3, is DGGITQSPKYLFRKEGQNVTLSCEQNLNHDAMYWYRQDPGQGLRLIYYSQIVNDFQKGDIAEGYSVSREKKESFPLTVTSAQKNPTAFYLCASSFPGPYNEQFFGPGTRLTVL.

The chain employs TRBV13 and TRBJ1-6; 8 bases fit TRBD1. Germline trimming cut 1 base from V and 7 bases from J; bases unmatched to any gene: 3. The germline CDR1 and CDR2 sequences are PRHDT and FYEKMQ (reference sequence). CDR3 length: 15 residues. The CDR3 DNA reads TGTGCCAGCAGCTTAGTTGCAGGGGGCAATTCACCCCTCCACTTT. Amino acids: CASSLVAGGNSPLHF.

The rearrangement links TRBV24-1 to TRBJ2-1; D unclear. The length of the CDR3 is 14 residues. Germline V gives CDR1 KGHDR, CDR2 SFDVKD. Trimming cost V 9 bases and J 0 bases, with 11 bases left between them. The chain's CDR3 is CATSGRNSYNEQFF. Written as DNA, the CDR3 is TGTGCCACCTCAGGACGGAACTCCTACAATGAGCAGTTCTTC.

The chain is built from TRBV4-1 and TRBJ2-3; D not certain. Trimming left V 1 base short and J 0 bases short, with 5 bases between. This CDR3 is built from 14 residues. The germline V gene encodes CDR1 MGHRA and CDR2 YSYEKL. The CDR3 region has the DNA TGCGCCAGCAGCCAAGTTTACAGCACAGATACGCAGTATTTT. Translating gives CASSQVYSTDTQYF.

The CDR3 protein is CASSSITVLLRTDTQYF. The CDR3 DNA is TGTGCCAGCAGTTCTATCACCGTCCTACTCCGCACAGATACGCAGTATTTT. V gene TRBV28 combines with J gene TRBJ2-3, with D unclear. V lost 4 bases to trimming and J lost 1 base, with 18 bases between them. CDR1 is MDHEN, CDR2 SYDVKM, per germline. CDR3 length: 17 residues.

The chain couples TRBV30 to TRBJ2-3, with D possibly being TRBD1 (5 bases). Per the germline V gene, CDR1 is GTSNPN and CDR2 is SVGIG (reference sequence). Trimming pared 2 bases from V and 4 bases from J, leaving 13 bases between. The CDR3 has 14 amino acids. This CDR3 is CAWSLTDSADTQYF. The DNA of the CDR3 is TGTGCCTGGAGTTTGACCGACAGCGCAGATACGCAGTATTTT.

Here the CDR3 reads CSARDQILNQPQHF. The CDR3 coding sequence is TGCAGTGCTAGAGACCAGATACTCAATCAGCCCCAGCATTTT. The rearrangement uses TRBV20-1 and TRBJ1-5; D uncertain. Per germline, CDR1 DFQATT and CDR2 SNEGSKA (reference sequence). This CDR3 is 14 amino acids long. V shed 0 bases and J shed 3 bases, with 9 bases lying between them.

This clonotype showed up just once. The rearrangement joins TRBV11-1 to TRBJ2-1; TRBD1 or TRBD2 may be the D gene (5 bases each). CDR3 size: 20 residues. From germline, CDR1 is SGHAT and CDR2 FQDESV (reference sequence). Trimming pared 5 bases from V and 8 bases from J, leaving 34 bases between. CDR3 in DNA: TGTGCCAGCAGCCCCGAGACCCCGACAGTGGTGCGGGTGGTTTCATATGAGCAGTTCTTC. Protein: CASSPETPTVVRVVSYEQFF.

The chain is built from TRBV6-5 and TRBJ2-5, with 8 bases aligning to TRBD1. This CDR3 comprises 18 residues. With V trimmed by 5 bases and J by 0 bases, 14 bases remained unmatched. CDR1 is MNHEY and CDR2 is SVGAGI in the germline V gene. The CDR3 DNA reads as TGTGCCAGCAGTCACCTCCCCGGACAGGGACAGTACCAAGAGACCCAGTACTTC. Its protein product is CASSHLPGQGQYQETQYF.

This rearrangement joins TRBV11-2 to TRBJ1-1; D may be TRBD1 (5 bases). The germline V gene encodes CDR1 SGHAT and CDR2 FQNNGV. CDR3 size: 14 residues. Trimming took off 5 bases at V and 0 bases at J, with 10 bases between the two ends. In DNA, the CDR3 is TGTGCCAGCAGCCCCAGGGTTTTGAACACTGAAGCTTTCTTT. Translating gives CASSPRVLNTEAFF.